A single sample is the source of the 21 T cell receptor beta chains below, sequenced in a study of T-cell reconstitution after alpha-beta-depleted transplantation in children. Using unique molecular identifiers, the investigators prepared the TCRbeta library. TCRdb independently ran MiXCR on the PCR reads; one entry per CDR3 protein. Among almost 500,000 distinct CDR3 sequences listed, about 10% were seen once. Here the sequenced sample was PBMCs, taken before TCRalphabeta/CD19-depleted stem cell transplant. The receptors come from a child younger than 10 with inherited bone marrow failure, due to receive a stem cell transplant.

In its sample, this clonotype was seen many times. This chain joins TRBV28 and TRBJ1-2, with D tentatively TRBD1 (6 bases). The CDR3 consists of 14 residues. V gave up 5 bases and J gave up 5 bases, with 15 bases separating them. CDR1 and CDR2 from the germline V gene are MDHEN and SYDVKM. CDR3 in amino acids: CASSADSNPYGYTF. As DNA, the CDR3 is TGTGCCAGCAGTGCGGACAGCAACCCTTATGGCTACACCTTC.

This clonotype has ten or more counts. The chain carries TRBV10-3 and TRBJ2-1; 13 bases are a match to TRBD2. The V and J ends lost 10 bases and 5 bases, in that order; junction bases with no gene match: 2. This CDR3 is built from 13 residues. Per germline, CDR1 ENHRY and CDR2 SYGVKD. DNA of the CDR3: TGTGCCACCGGACTAGCGGGAGACAATGAGCAGTTCTTC. Its translation: CATGLAGDNEQFF.

This clonotype was seen at least ten times. This chain's CDR3 is CASSPTSGANEQFF. The CDR3 nucleotides are TGCGCCAGCAGCCCGACTAGCGGAGCTAATGAGCAGTTCTTC. This chain joins TRBV5-1 and TRBJ2-1, with 9 bases fitting TRBD2. CDR3 size: 14 residues. Trimming cost V 4 bases and J 7 bases; bases outside gene matches: 6. Germline assignment: CDR1 SGHRS and CDR2 YFSETQ.

This clonotype was picked up many times. This chain uses TRBV5-1 with TRBJ2-3; no reliable D call. The CDR3 contains 12 residues. CDR1 and CDR2 from the germline V gene are SGHRS and YFSETQ. Trimming stripped 1 base from V and 2 bases from J, with 2 bases between. CDR3 DNA sequence: TGCGCCAGCAGCTTGCCCACAGATACGCAGTATTTT. Amino acid sequence: CASSLPTDTQYF.

The rearrangement links TRBV24-1 to TRBJ2-2, with TRBD2 matching 9 bases. Looked up from germline, CDR1 is KGHDR and CDR2 is SFDVKD. The CDR3 consists of 15 residues. J gave up 6 bases and V 4 bases, and 5 bases lay outside the gene matches. The CDR3: CATSEGGRAPGELFF. The CDR3 bases are TGTGCCACCAGTGAGGGCGGGAGGGCCCCCGGGGAGCTGTTTTTT.

The J gene is TRBJ2-3, the V gene TRBV29-1; 9 bases are a match to TRBD2. The CDR3 is 17 residues long. Germline V lookup: CDR1 SQVTM, CDR2 ANQGSEA. V shed 0 bases and J 0 bases; nucleotides not matched to a gene: 7. The CDR3 region has the DNA TGCAGCGTTGAAGAGAGTAGCGGGAGTCCTAGCACAGATACGCAGTATTTT. Its protein is CSVEESSGSPSTDTQYF.

This clonotype showed up many times. The rearrangement uses TRBV28 and TRBJ2-7, with TRBD1 matching 10 bases. CDR3 length: 13 amino acids. The J segment lost 5 bases and the V segment lost 5 bases, leaving 3 bases of the junction unmatched. Germline loops: CDR1 MDHEN, CDR2 SYDVKM. CDR3 in DNA: TGTGCCAGCAGTCTTGGGACAGGGGACGAGCAGTACTTC. Amino acids: CASSLGTGDEQYF.

This clonotype was seen repeatedly, ten times or more. The chain has TRBV10-3 and TRBJ2-2; D possibly matches TRBD1 or TRBD2 (6 bases each). CDR3 length equals 15 residues. V dropped 10 bases and J dropped 1 base, with 16 bases sitting between them. Germline lookup yields CDR1 ENHRY and CDR2 SYGVKD. The DNA of the CDR3 is TGTGCCACAGGGACACCGCGGGAGAACACCGGGGAGCTGTTTTTT. This gives the protein CATGTPRENTGELFF.

V gene TRBV12-3 or TRBV12-4 combines with J gene TRBJ2-7; 7 bases line up with TRBD2. The CDR3 is 16 residues long. Trimming took 1 base from V and 2 from J; bases not matched to a gene: 8. The chain's CDR3 is CASSLGLGTITYEQYF. As DNA, the CDR3 is TGTGCCAGCAGTTTAGGACTCGGGACTATTACCTACGAGCAGTACTTC.

The sample holds many counts of this clonotype. The CDR3 DNA sequence: TGTGCCAGCAGCTTAGATAGACTAGCGGGAGGTATCTACAATGAGCAGTTCTTC. Its translation: CASSLDRLAGGIYNEQFF. The chain joins TRBV11-2 to TRBJ2-1, with 13 bases identical to TRBD2. V was pared by 0 bases and J by 3 bases, with 5 bases of the junction left unmatched. Germline CDR1 is SGHAT and CDR2 is FQNNGV. This CDR3 region has 18 residues.

This clonotype has at least ten counts. V usage is TRBV5-1 and J usage is TRBJ1-2; TRBD1 agrees at 7 bases. The CDR3 covers 14 residues. V lost 4 bases, J lost 2 bases, and 5 bases stayed unmatched. CDR1 SGHRS and CDR2 YFSETQ come from the germline V gene. The CDR3 region is CASSLEDRNYGYTF. The CDR3 nucleotides are TGCGCCAGCAGCCTCGAGGACAGGAACTATGGCTACACCTTC.

This clonotype was seen ten or more times. V and J are TRBV15 and TRBJ2-3; 11 bases match TRBD2. The ends lost 6 bases at V and 6 bases at J; junction bases unmatched: 2. The germline V gene encodes CDR1 LNHNV and CDR2 YYDKDF (reference sequence). The CDR3 contains 13 residues. CDR3 region: CATRLAGEDTQYF. The CDR3 region has the DNA TGTGCCACCAGACTAGCGGGAGAGGATACGCAGTATTTT.

Ten or more counts support this clonotype. This chain joins TRBV18 and TRBJ2-5; D remains ambiguous. The germline V gene encodes CDR1 KGHSH and CDR2 LQKENI. CDR3 length: 13 amino acids. The V and J ends lost 8 bases and 2 bases respectively, with 12 bases between them. The CDR3 nucleotides read TGTGCCAGCAGTCCCGGGCTACAAGAGACCCAGTACTTC. Translated: CASSPGLQETQYF. The entire variable domain, with the rest obtained from reference TRBV18 and TRBJ2-5, is as follows: NAGVMQNPRHLVRRRGQEARLRCSPMKGHSHVYWYRQLPEEGLKFMVYLQKENIIDESGMPKERFSAEFPKEGPSILRIQQVVRGDSAAYFCASSPGLQETQYFGPGTRLLVL.

The J gene is TRBJ2-7, the V gene TRBV27; TRBD2 matches at 7 bases. The CDR3 runs 14 residues. J lost 0 bases, V lost 5 bases, and 4 bases had no gene match. CDR1 and CDR2 from the germline V gene are MNHEY and SMNVEV (reference sequence). The CDR3 nucleotides are TGTGCCAGCAGTACAGCGGGATCCTCCTACGAGCAGTACTTC. Its protein product is CASSTAGSSYEQYF.

Many counts were recorded for this clonotype. The chain has TRBV6-5 and TRBJ2-1; D uncertain. Trimming took off 5 bases at V and 3 bases at J, with 8 bases between the two ends. Per the germline V gene, CDR1 is MNHEY and CDR2 is SVGAGI. This CDR3 is 13 amino acids long. The CDR3 nucleotides read TGTGCCAGCAGTACGGTAAACTACAATGAGCAGTTCTTC. The encoded protein is CASSTVNYNEQFF.

Many counts were recorded for this clonotype. The V and J genes are TRBV11-2 and TRBJ2-7; no clear D gene. CDR3 length: 13 amino acids. Germline CDR1 reads SGHAT; CDR2 reads FQNNGV. The V and J ends lost 3 bases and 3 bases respectively, with 9 bases between them. CDR3 sequence reads: CASSFNTGYEQYF. The CDR3 bases are TGTGCCAGCAGCTTCAACACGGGCTACGAGCAGTACTTC.

The chain carries TRBV30 and TRBJ1-2, with unresolved D. This CDR3 is 13 amino acids long. The ends were cut back, 0 bases at V and 6 bases at J, with 11 bases in the middle. Germline CDR1 GTSNPN, CDR2 SVGIG (reference sequence). The CDR3 region is CAWSVQRKNGYTF. Here the CDR3 DNA reads TGTGCCTGGAGTGTACAAAGGAAGAATGGCTACACCTTC.

Comment on this clonotype: A much larger clone lies one base from this, so it may be a read error. The chain has TRBV12-3 or TRBV12-4 and TRBJ1-5; the D gene is possibly TRBD1 (6 bases). V was trimmed by 2 bases and J by 3 bases, leaving 14 bases between them. The CDR3 loop spans 16 amino acids. In nucleotides, the CDR3 is TGTGCCAGCAGTTTAACGGGGGCGCTTATCAATCAGCCCCAGCATTTT. Translating it yields CASSLTGALINQPQHF.

The genes are TRBV6-2 or TRBV6-3 and TRBJ2-1, with TRBD2 matching over 10 bases. The CDR3 totals 14 residues. V was clipped by 2 bases and J by 8 bases; unmatched bases: 3. CDR1 and CDR2 (germline): MNHEY, SVGEGT. The CDR3 DNA follows: TGTGCCAGCAGTTACCTAGGACTAGCGGATGAGCAGTTCTTC. It translates to CASSYLGLADEQFF.

In regard to this clonotype: A much larger clone differs by one base, so this may be a read error. The chain joins TRBV4-1 to TRBJ2-7; D ambiguous. Germline CDR1 reads MGHRA; CDR2 reads YSYEKL. This CDR3 has 14 amino acids. Trimming pared 1 base from V and 1 base from J, leaving 8 bases between. CDR3: CASSQVGLSYEQYF. Here the CDR3 DNA reads TGCGCCAGCAGCCAAGTAGGCCTTTCCTACGAGCAGTACTTC.

This clonotype was observed at least ten times. This chain uses TRBV28 with TRBJ2-6; D unresolved. The V gene's germline CDR1 is MDHEN and CDR2 SYDVKM. The CDR3 is 15 residues long. V was pared by 2 bases and J by 3 bases, with 8 bases between. In DNA, the CDR3 is TGTGCCAGCAGTTTAGTCCTGTTTGGGGCCAACGTCCTGACTTTC. The encoded protein is CASSLVLFGANVLTF.